Here is one T cell receptor (beta chain) with its context. Its matching antigen is unknown. The source of the sample is a study of cytomegalovirus exposure and HLA in healthy donors. Both 60 Vbeta primers and 13 Jbeta primers went into the PCR. The assay was immunoSEQ multiplex PCR, and TCRdb's table has in-frame clones only and misses some. This sample contains under 200,000 clones. Study conclusions and caveats: Information on immune exposure was restricted to one variable (CMV serostatus).

Trimming pared 1 base from V and 0 bases from J, leaving 6 bases between. Germline V CDR1 and CDR2: SGHAT, FQNNGV. The CDR3 covers 14 residues. The J gene is TRBJ1-1, the V gene TRBV11-2; D gene ambiguous. This sequence originates from a man in his thirties or forties in good health and CMV-seronegative. Source material: PBMCs. Here the CDR3 DNA reads TGTGCCAGCAGCTTAGCGAGTATGAACACTGAAGCTTTCTTT. It specifies CASSLASMNTEAFF.